Each of the 11 T cell receptor beta chains below was sequenced from the same sample in a study of T cells after yellow fever vaccination. TCRdb itself ran the 5' RACE reads through MiXCR, one entry per CDR3 protein. Seen here are about 350,000 distinct CDR3 sequences, around 12% observed once, and the top ten hold roughly 3.1%. Sequenced material: CD4+ T cells sorted from PBMCs, taken 15 days after the yellow fever booster vaccination. The source of these receptors is a man aged 18 to 30 who received the YFV17D yellow fever vaccine.

V is TRBV6-1 and J is TRBJ2-5; 8 bases are a match to TRBD1. Germline V lookup: CDR1 MNHNS, CDR2 SASEGT. The CDR3 consists of 14 residues. J lost 5 bases, V lost 7 bases, and 9 bases had no gene match. This chain's CDR3 is CASTRQGMGETQYF. In DNA, the CDR3 is TGTGCCAGCACCCGACAGGGGATGGGGGAGACCCAGTACTTC.

This clonotype was seen at least ten times. V usage is TRBV3-1 and J usage is TRBJ1-1; unclear D gene. This CDR3 has 13 residues. V shed 0 bases and J shed 13 bases, with 15 bases lying between them. Germline-derived CDR1 and CDR2 are LGHDT and YNNKEL (reference sequence). The CDR3 here is CASSQDPPYRYFF. In DNA form, the CDR3 reads TGTGCCAGCAGCCAAGATCCTCCGTACCGGTATTTCTTT.

The chain is built from TRBV12-3 or TRBV12-4 and TRBJ2-2; D is unresolved. Between the trimmed V and J ends, which lost 5 bases and 4 bases, there was a span of 11 bases. The CDR3 is made up of 14 amino acids. DNA for the CDR3: TGTGCCAGCAGTACATCCCGAGGCACCGGGGAGCTGTTTTTT. Translation gives CASSTSRGTGELFF.

J is TRBJ2-1 and V is TRBV19; D is unresolved. V shed 3 bases and J shed 5 bases, with 5 bases lying between them. The length of the CDR3 is 12 residues. CDR1 is LNHDA, CDR2 SQIVND, per germline (reference sequence). The CDR3 DNA follows: TGTGCCAGTAGTATGTGGGACAATGAGCAGTTCTTC. This translates into CASSMWDNEQFF.

This clonotype was counted only a few times. The chain couples TRBV5-1 to TRBJ2-1, with D perhaps given as TRBD1 or TRBD2 (5 bases each). The V gene's germline CDR1 is SGHRS and CDR2 YFSETQ. V gave up 0 bases and J gave up 5 bases, with 12 bases separating them. The CDR3 is 15 amino acids. The CDR3 DNA follows: TGCGCCAGCAGCTTGGTGGGGGTATCTGACAATGAGCAGTTCTTC. Its translation is CASSLVGVSDNEQFF.

The J gene is TRBJ2-2, the V gene TRBV7-3; D may be TRBD2 (6 bases). Germline CDR1 reads SGHTA; CDR2 reads FQGTGA. The CDR3 has 16 amino acids. With 3 bases removed from V and 9 bases from J, the gap between germline ends came to 20 bases. In DNA form, the CDR3 reads TGTGCCAGCAGCTTGTCTGCGGGGAGCACACCTTGGGAGCTGTTTTTT. It specifies CASSLSAGSTPWELFF. Based on the CDR3 plus reference TRBV7-3 and TRBJ2-2, the full variable domain is GAGVSQTPSNKVTEKGKYVELRCDPISGHTALYWYRQSLGQGPEFLIYFQGTGAADDSGLPNDRFFAVRPEGSVSTLKIQRTERGDSAVYLCASSLSAGSTPWELFFGEGSRLTVL.

This clonotype was seen a few times. The rearrangement joins TRBV4-2 to TRBJ2-3, with D perhaps TRBD2 (6 bases). This CDR3 contains 15 residues. Germline assignment: CDR1 LGHNA and CDR2 YNFKEQ. The V gene lost 4 bases and the J gene lost 6 bases, with 17 bases spanning the gap. The CDR3 is CASSPRGSPADTQYF. CDR3 in DNA: TGTGCCAGCAGCCCGCGGGGTAGCCCCGCGGATACGCAGTATTTT.

This sequence joins TRBV4-3 and TRBJ2-3; D ambiguous. The CDR3 extends over 15 amino acids. Trimming left V 0 bases short and J 4 bases short, with 11 bases between. The germline V gene encodes CDR1 LGHNA and CDR2 YSLEER. The CDR3 sequence is CASSQEPLISDTQYF. CDR3 coding DNA: TGCGCCAGCAGCCAAGAGCCCCTTATCTCAGATACGCAGTATTTT.

The table lists this clonotype with a few counts. The rearrangement links TRBV2 to TRBJ2-3; D is undetermined. The V end lost 2 bases, the J end lost 6 bases, and 9 bases lay between the germline ends. The CDR3 sequence is 13 residues long. Germline assignment: CDR1 SNHLY and CDR2 FYNNEI. The CDR3 loop reads CASSENSRDTQYF. The DNA for the CDR3 is TGTGCCAGCAGTGAAAACAGTCGGGATACGCAGTATTTT.

The V and J genes are TRBV5-6 and TRBJ2-7; TRBD1 agrees at 8 bases. CDR1 is SGHDT, CDR2 YYEEEE, per germline. The CDR3 runs to 14 residues. Trimming removed 4 bases from V and 2 bases from J; junction bases left unmatched: 5. The CDR3 spells CASSVKGQAYEQYF. Here the CDR3 DNA reads TGTGCCAGCAGCGTAAAGGGACAGGCCTACGAGCAGTACTTC.

This clonotype has ten or more counts. This sequence joins TRBV7-7 and TRBJ2-5; D unclear. Germline V gene sequence: CDR1 SSHAT, CDR2 FNYEAQ (reference sequence). Trimming cost V 5 bases and J 8 bases, with 18 bases left between them. This CDR3 comprises 14 residues. In DNA, the CDR3 is TGTGCCAGCAGCCTCGGGCCCTCCGAAGGAACCCAGTACTTC. Its protein is CASSLGPSEGTQYF.